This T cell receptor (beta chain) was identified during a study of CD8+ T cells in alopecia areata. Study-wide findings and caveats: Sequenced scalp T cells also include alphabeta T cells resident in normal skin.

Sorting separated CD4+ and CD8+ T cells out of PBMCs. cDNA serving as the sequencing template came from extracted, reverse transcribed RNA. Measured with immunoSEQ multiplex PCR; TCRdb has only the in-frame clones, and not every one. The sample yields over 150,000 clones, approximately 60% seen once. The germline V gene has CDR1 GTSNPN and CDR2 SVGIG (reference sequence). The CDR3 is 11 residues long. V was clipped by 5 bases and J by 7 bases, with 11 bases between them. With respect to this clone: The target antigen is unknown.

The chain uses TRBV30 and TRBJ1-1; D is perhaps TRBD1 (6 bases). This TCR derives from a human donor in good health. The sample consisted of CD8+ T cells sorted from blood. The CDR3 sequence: CAWGGPFEAFF. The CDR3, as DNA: TGTGCCTGGGGGGGGCCGTTTGAAGCTTTCTTT.